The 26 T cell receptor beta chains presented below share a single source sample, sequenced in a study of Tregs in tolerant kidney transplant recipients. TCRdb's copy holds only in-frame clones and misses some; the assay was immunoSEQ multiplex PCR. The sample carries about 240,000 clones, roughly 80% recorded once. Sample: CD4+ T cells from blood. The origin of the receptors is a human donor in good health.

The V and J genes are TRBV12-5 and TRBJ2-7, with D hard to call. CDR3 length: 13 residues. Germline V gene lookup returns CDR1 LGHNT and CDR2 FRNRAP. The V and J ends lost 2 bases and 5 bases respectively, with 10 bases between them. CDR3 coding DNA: TGTGCTAGTGGTTTGCTACCTCGTAACGAGCAGTACTTC. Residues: CASGLLPRNEQYF.

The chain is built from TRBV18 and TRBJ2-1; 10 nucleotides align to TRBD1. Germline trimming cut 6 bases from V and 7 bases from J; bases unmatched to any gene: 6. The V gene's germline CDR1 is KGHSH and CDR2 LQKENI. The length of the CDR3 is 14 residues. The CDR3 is CASSPGTGENEQFF. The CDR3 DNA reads TGTGCCAGCTCCCCCGGGACAGGGGAAAATGAGCAGTTCTTC.

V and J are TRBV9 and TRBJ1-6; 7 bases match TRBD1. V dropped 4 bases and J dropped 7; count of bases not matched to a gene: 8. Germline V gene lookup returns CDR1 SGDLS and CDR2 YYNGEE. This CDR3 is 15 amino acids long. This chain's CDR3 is CASSPTGARNSPLHF. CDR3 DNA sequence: TGTGCCAGCAGCCCCACAGGGGCGCGGAATTCACCCCTCCACTTT.

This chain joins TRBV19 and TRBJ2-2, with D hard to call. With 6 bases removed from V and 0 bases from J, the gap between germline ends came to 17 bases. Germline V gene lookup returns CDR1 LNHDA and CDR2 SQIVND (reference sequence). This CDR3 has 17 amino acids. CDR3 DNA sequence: TGTGCCAGTAGAGCCCATGGGGTAGCCGCGAACACCGGGGAGCTGTTTTTT. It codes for CASRAHGVAANTGELFF.

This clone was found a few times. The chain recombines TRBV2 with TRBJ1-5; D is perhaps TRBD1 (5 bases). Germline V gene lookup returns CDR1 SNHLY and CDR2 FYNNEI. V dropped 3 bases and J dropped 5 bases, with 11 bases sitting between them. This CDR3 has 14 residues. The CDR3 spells CASSEEGTYQPQHF. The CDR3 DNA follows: TGTGCCAGCAGTGAGGAGGGGACCTATCAGCCCCAGCATTTT. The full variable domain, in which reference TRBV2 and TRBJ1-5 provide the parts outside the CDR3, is EPEVTQTPSHQVTQMGQEVILRCVPISNHLYFYWYRQILGQKVEFLVSFYNNEISEKSEIFDDQFSVERPDGSNFTLKIRSTKLEDSAMYFCASSEEGTYQPQHFGDGTRLSIL.

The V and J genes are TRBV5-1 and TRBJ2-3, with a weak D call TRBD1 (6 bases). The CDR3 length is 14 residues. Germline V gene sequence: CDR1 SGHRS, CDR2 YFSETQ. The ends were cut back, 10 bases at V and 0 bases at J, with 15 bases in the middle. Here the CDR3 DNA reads TGCGCCGCTCGTCAGGGGCCCAGCACAGATACGCAGTATTTT. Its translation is CAARQGPSTDTQYF.

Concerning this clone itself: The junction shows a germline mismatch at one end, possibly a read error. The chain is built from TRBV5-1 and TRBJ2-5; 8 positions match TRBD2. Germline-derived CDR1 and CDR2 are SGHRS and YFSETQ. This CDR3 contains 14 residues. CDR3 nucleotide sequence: TGCACCAGCAGCGTGACTAGCGAACAAGAGACCCAGTACTTC. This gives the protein CTSSVTSEQETQYF.

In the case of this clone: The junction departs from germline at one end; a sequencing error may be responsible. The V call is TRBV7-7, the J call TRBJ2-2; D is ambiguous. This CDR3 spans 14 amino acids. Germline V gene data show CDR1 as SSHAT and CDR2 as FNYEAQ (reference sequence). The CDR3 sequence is CASSSDPNTGELFF. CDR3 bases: TGTGCTAGCAGCTCAGACCCCAACACCGGGGAGCTGTTTTTT.

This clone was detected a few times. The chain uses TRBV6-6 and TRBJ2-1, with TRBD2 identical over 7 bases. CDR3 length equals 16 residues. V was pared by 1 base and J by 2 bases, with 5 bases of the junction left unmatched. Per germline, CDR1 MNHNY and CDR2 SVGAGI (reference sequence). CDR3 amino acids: CASSYYAGAAYNEQFF. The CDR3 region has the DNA TGTGCCAGCAGTTACTACGCGGGAGCCGCCTACAATGAGCAGTTCTTC.

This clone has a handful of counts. Here the CDR3 reads CASSPGTGSEREKLFF. In DNA form, the CDR3 reads TGCGCCAGCAGCCCAGGGACAGGGAGCGAAAGGGAAAAACTGTTTTTT. This sequence joins TRBV5-1 and TRBJ1-4, with 9 nucleotides matching TRBD1. Germline-derived CDR1 and CDR2 are SGHRS and YFSETQ. Germline trimming cut 4 bases from V and 8 bases from J; bases unmatched to any gene: 12. The CDR3 is 16 residues long.

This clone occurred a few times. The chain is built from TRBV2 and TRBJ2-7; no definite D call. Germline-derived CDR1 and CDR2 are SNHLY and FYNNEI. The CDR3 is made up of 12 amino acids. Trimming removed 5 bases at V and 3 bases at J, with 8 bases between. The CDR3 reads CASSPLHYEQYF. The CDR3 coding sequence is TGTGCCAGCAGTCCCCTCCACTACGAGCAGTACTTC.

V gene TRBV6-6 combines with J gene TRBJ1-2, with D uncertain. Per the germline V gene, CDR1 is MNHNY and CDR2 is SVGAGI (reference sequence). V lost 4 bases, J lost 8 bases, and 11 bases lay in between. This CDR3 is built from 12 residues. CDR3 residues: CASSSQEWGYTF. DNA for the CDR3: TGTGCCAGCAGTTCCCAGGAGTGGGGCTACACCTTC.

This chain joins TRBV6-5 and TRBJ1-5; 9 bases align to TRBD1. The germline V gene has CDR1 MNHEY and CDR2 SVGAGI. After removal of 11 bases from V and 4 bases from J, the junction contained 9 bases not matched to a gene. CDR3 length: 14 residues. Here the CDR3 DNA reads TGTGCCTGCGGGACAGGGAGAAGAAATCAGCCCCAGCATTTT. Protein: CACGTGRRNQPQHF.

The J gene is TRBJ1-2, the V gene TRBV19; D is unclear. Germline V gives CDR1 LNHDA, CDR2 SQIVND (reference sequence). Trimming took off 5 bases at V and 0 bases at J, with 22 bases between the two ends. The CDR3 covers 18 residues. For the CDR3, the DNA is TGTGCCAGTAGTGGAACATTGGCAGGTTCTCTTCCTAACTATGGCTACACCTTC. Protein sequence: CASSGTLAGSLPNYGYTF. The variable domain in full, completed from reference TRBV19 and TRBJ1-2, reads DGGITQSPKYLFRKEGQNVTLSCEQNLNHDAMYWYRQDPGQGLRLIYYSQIVNDFQKGDIAEGYSVSREKKESFPLTVTSAQKNPTAFYLCASSGTLAGSLPNYGYTFGSGTRLTVV.

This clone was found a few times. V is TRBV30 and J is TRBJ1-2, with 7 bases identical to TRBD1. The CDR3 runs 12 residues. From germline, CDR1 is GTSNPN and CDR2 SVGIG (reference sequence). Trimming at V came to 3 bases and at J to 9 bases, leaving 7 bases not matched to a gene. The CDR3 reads CAWSVGQASYTF. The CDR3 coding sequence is TGTGCCTGGAGCGTCGGACAGGCCAGCTACACCTTC.

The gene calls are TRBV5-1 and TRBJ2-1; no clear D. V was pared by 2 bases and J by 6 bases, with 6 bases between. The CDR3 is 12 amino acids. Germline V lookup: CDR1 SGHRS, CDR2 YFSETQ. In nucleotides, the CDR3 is TGCGCCAGCAGCTTAGGTTTCAATGAGCAGTTCTTC. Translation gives CASSLGFNEQFF.

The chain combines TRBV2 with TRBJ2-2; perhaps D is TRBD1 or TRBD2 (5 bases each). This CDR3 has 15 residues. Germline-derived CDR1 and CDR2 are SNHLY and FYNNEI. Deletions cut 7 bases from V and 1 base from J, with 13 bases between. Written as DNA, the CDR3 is TGTGCCAGCAATAATGGGACGATGAACACCGGGGAGCTGTTTTTT. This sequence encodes CASNNGTMNTGELFF.

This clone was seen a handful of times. This CDR3 reads CATSRGGGSEQYF. CDR3 in DNA: TGTGCCACCAGCAGAGGCGGAGGGTCCGAGCAGTACTTC. The chain uses TRBV15 and TRBJ2-7; a possible D gene is TRBD2 (6 bases). The CDR3 contains 13 residues. V lost 1 base to trimming and J lost 6 bases, with 10 bases between them. Germline V gene sequence: CDR1 LNHNV, CDR2 YYDKDF (reference sequence).

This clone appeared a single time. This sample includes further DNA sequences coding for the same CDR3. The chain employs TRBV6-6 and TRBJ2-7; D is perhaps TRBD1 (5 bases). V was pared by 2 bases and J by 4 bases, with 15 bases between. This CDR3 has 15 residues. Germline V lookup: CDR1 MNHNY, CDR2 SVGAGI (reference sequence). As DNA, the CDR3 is TGTGCCAGCAGTTACGGGCAGGGAAGATCGTACGAGCAGTACTTC. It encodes CASSYGQGRSYEQYF.

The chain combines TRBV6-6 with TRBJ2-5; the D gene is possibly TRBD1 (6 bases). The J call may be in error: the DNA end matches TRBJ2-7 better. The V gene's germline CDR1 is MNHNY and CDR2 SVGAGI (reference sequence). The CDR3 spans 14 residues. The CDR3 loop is CASSQWTAGYEQYF. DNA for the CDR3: TGTGCCAGCAGTCAATGGACAGCTGGCTACGAGCAGTACTTC.

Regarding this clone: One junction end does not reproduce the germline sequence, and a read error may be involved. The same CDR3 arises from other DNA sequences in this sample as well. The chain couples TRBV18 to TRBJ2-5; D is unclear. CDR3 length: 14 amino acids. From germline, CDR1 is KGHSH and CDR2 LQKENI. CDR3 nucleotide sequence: TGTGCCAGCTCACCACGGGCAGTTCAAGAAACCCAGTACTTC. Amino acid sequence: CASSPRAVQETQYF.

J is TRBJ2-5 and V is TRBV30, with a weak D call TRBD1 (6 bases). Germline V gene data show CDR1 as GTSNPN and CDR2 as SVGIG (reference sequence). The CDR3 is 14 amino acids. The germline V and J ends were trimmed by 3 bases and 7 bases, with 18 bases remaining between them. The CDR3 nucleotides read TGTGCCTGGAGGGAAAAACAGGGTTGGGGGACCCAGTACTTC. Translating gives CAWREKQGWGTQYF.

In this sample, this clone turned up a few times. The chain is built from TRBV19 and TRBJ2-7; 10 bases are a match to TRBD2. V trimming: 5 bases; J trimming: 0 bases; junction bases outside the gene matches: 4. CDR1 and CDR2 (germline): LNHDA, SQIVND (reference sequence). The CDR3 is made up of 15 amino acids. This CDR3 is CASSWTSGGSYEQYF. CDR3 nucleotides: TGTGCCAGTAGTTGGACTAGCGGTGGCTCCTACGAGCAGTACTTC.

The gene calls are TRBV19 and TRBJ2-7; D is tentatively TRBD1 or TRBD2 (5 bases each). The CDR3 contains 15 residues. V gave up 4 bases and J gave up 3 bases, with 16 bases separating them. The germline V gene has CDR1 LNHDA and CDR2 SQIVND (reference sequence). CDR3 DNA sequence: TGTGCCAGTAGTAGACCCCTTGGGGGAGTCTACGAGCAGTACTTC. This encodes CASSRPLGGVYEQYF.

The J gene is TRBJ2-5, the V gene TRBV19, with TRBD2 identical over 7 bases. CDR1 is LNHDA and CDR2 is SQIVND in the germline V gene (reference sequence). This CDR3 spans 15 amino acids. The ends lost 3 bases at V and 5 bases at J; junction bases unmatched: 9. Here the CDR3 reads CASSINAGDWETQYF. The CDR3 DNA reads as TGTGCCAGTAGTATTAACGCGGGAGACTGGGAGACCCAGTACTTC.

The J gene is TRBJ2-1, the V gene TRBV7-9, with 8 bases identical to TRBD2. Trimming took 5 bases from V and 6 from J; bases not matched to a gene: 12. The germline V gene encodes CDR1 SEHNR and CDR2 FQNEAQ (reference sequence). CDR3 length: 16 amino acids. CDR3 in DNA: TGTGCCAGCAGCACGGGAGGTAGCGGGAAGGTCAATGAGCAGTTCTTC. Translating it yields CASSTGGSGKVNEQFF.